This T cell receptor beta chain was identified during a study of a mutant IDH1 vaccine in newly diagnosed glioma (dated by TCRdb to 2020 to 2022). About the full investigation: The approximately 30 treated patients were 62.5% male and roughly 38% female, with a mean age of around 40 years. Prior to enrollment, standard therapy consisting of radiotherapy alone, temozolomide alone, or radiochemotherapy with temozolomide had been administered to patients, with the combination being received by most patients. Peripheral blood was drawn at six visits: V03 (baseline), V05, V07, V10, V12 and V13. Longitudinal TCRB deep sequencing was performed for roughly 24 treated patients wherever samples were available for exploratory analyses. Study-wide findings and limitations: Vaccine-induced immune responses across multiple MHC alleles were detected in about 93% of patients. The authors stated that sample limitations prevented analyses of patient blood samples from being reproduced. Availability determined which PBMC samples were chosen for TCRB deep sequencing. Pseudoprogression seemed to be unrelated to changes in the top peripheral T cell clonotypes found by TCRB sequencing.

This specimen's time point label, per the study, means: baseline, week 1 (first vaccination visit). The meaning of the sample's treatment or condition label: pre-vaccination baseline after standard-of-care therapy. Donors had newly diagnosed WHO grade 3 or 4 IDH1-mutant astrocytomas with loss of nuclear ATRX. The samples were drawn from NOA16, a multicentre, single-arm, open-label phase I trial in Germany that tested a mutant IDH1 peptide vaccine in humans for the first time. Visit V03 blood draws served as the baseline sample for immunogenicity testing. The DNeasy Blood and Tissue Kit was used to extract genomic DNA from EDTA blood for TCRB sequencing. With respect to this clone: The specificity of this receptor is unknown. Base-call qualities are not available, and no considerably larger clone is one nucleotide away.

Library method: the immunoSEQ multiplex PCR assay. The hsTCRB Kit was used according to the manufacturer's protocol to amplify rearranged TCR beta chain sequences. TCRB libraries were sequenced on an Illumina MiSeq. In the paper's pipeline: Demultiplexing, trimming and gene mapping were performed with the kit vendor's proprietary platform. TCRdb re-hosts the immuneACCESS table, in-frame sequences only. Its copies lack some clones; in the studies checked, an unresolved V gene accounts for under half of them, and the cause for the rest is not known. V and J calls and clone size are copied from that table; D and trimming were computed from the DNA. For this sample the table gives roughly 71,000 clones, of which 65% to 90% were detected only once. The top ten constitute over 2.5% of the sample. Sequences SGHRS (CDR1) and YFSETQ (CDR2) are obtained from the germline V gene. V and J lose 3 bases and 4 bases, and a span of 9 bases separates them. The CDR3 runs 13 residues from the cysteine to the phenylalanine. The sequence is cut down to CDR3 DNA, 39 bases in frame from base 1.

Sequenced material: PBMCs, taken from a glioma patient treated with radiotherapy, temozolomide or both. This chain joins TRBV5-1 to TRBJ2-3; D gene: possibly TRBD1, on 6 matching bases. The sequence derives from a man aged 25-45 years with glioma. DNA sequence: TGCGCCAGCAGCTGGAAGGGGGCAGATACGCAGTATTTT. Its product reads: CASSWKGADTQYF.